This T cell receptor beta chain emerged from a study of blood T cell repertoires in COVID-19 (dated by TCRdb to 2018 to 2020). Regarding the study in general: The collaborator samples originated in the United States, Italy and Spain and spanned the acute and convalescent phases of COVID-19. The material from the prospective study consisted of cDNA or gDNA derived from T cells, B-cell-depleted T cells, or PBMCs. Deeply sampled blood TCRbeta repertoires from subjects exposed to, actively infected with, or recovered from COVID-19 were included in the dataset. The repertoires were released in a freely available public database intended as a resource for research on the immune response to SARS-CoV-2. The samples were drawn from the first 160 participants of the ongoing ImmuneRACE study and from 950 to 1,500 subjects provided by 6 global collaborators. Sample metadata almost always included a de-identified subject ID, COVID-19 status, age in years and sex. Where HLA class I and class II types were available, the types were taken from metadata supplied by the sample provider, not from assay-based typing. Paper-wide results and their limitations: Clinical and demographic metadata were provided uncurated, with the amount varying by source and participant.

Collaborating institutions collected whole blood in K2EDTA tubes following their own protocols. Collaborator samples were shipped for TCRbeta analysis as frozen whole blood, isolated PBMCs, or DNA extracted from either sample type. As to this clone: Which antigen it targets is not known. Nothing much larger sits one base from this clone, and base qualities are not available.

The immunoSEQ Assay, a bias-controlled multiplex PCR, was used to amplify TCRbeta CDR3 regions from genomic DNA. The paper's data handling went like this. The number of nucleated cells in each sample was estimated from the amplification of reference gene primers within the assay. To quantify the absolute abundance of each unique TCRbeta CDR3 rearrangement, sequence reads were collapsed and filtered. For each sample, productive Simpson clonality was calculated as the square root of Simpson's diversity index over productive rearrangements. TCRdb stores this immuneACCESS table with in-frame sequences only. Part of the clones is absent; in the studies checked, under half of the shortfall reflects unresolved V genes, and no reason is known for the rest. The V and J calls and clone size were taken over from that table, and D and trimming were inferred from the DNA. In all, the sample holds about 440,000 clones, and 80% to 90% of those were seen once. In total, the top ten clones hold over 4% of the sample.

This receptor was identified in a woman aged 30 to 39 with acute or convalescent COVID-19. Sequenced input: peripheral blood.

The CDR3 here reads CASSLVLAGGTSYNEQFF. The base sequence is TGTGCCAGCAGCTTAGTTCTAGCGGGGGGTACCTCTTACAATGAGCAGTTCTTC. Recombination connected TRBV7-3 to TRBJ2-1, with 11 central nucleotides matching TRBD2. The CDR3 runs 18 amino acids, cysteine and phenylalanine included. CDR3 DNA is the only sequence kept; it has 54 bases, read in frame from the first base. Trimmed from V: 2 bases; trimmed from J: 4 bases; junction bases lacking a gene match: 10. The CDR1 and CDR2 encoded by the germline V gene are SGHTA and FQGTGA.